One sample yielded the 15 T cell receptor beta chains listed below, sequenced in a study of response to subunit inactivated influenza vaccine. TCRdb fed the RT-PCR reads into MiXCR, producing one record per CDR3 protein. This sample has 300,000 to 350,000 distinct CDR3 sequences; approximately 23% occur once, and the top ten carry approximately 10%. The specimen was PBMCs from blood, collected less than 22 months after vaccination. The receptors stem from a man aged 50-75 years who received an inactivated influenza vaccine.

The chain recombines TRBV9 with TRBJ2-2; 10 positions match TRBD2. After removal of 0 bases from V and 5 bases from J, the junction contained 4 bases not matched to a gene. Germline V gives CDR1 SGDLS, CDR2 YYNGEE. CDR3 length: 16 amino acids. The CDR3 here is CASSVGPSGGTGELFF. The CDR3 DNA sequence: TGTGCCAGCAGCGTAGGGCCTAGCGGGGGAACCGGGGAGCTGTTTTTT.

The V call is TRBV6-1, the J call TRBJ2-5, with D unresolved. The CDR3 is made up of 12 amino acids. The V end lost 8 bases, the J end lost 2 bases, and 9 bases lay between the germline ends. Germline V gives CDR1 MNHNS, CDR2 SASEGT. CDR3 bases: TGTGCCAGCTCCAGGCTGCAAGAGACCCAGTACTTC. Amino acids: CASSRLQETQYF.

This clonotype was detected only a few times. This chain joins TRBV28 and TRBJ2-5; D remains ambiguous. The CDR3 totals 15 residues. Germline V gene lookup returns CDR1 MDHEN and CDR2 SYDVKM. Trimming shortened V by 5 bases and J by 2 bases, and 15 bases separated the two germline ends. The CDR3 loop is CASSLGLGAQETQYF. In DNA form, the CDR3 reads TGTGCCAGCAGTCTAGGTTTAGGTGCGCAAGAGACCCAGTACTTC.

The rearrangement joins TRBV28 to TRBJ2-1, with 8 bases aligning to TRBD2. This CDR3 contains 13 residues. Germline assignment: CDR1 MDHEN and CDR2 SYDVKM. V was pared by 11 bases and J by 5 bases, with 8 bases of the junction left unmatched. The CDR3 coding sequence is TGTGCCTCAGGAGCGGGAGAACACAATGAGCAGTTCTTC. This encodes CASGAGEHNEQFF. Full variable domain (outside the CDR3, taken from reference TRBV28 and TRBJ2-1): DVKVTQSSRYLVKRTGEKVFLECVQDMDHENMFWYRQDPGLGLRLIYFSYDVKMKEKGDIPEGYSVSREKKERFSLILESASTNQTSMYLCASGAGEHNEQFFGPGTRLTVL.

This clonotype has a handful of counts. The rearrangement links TRBV30 to TRBJ2-2, with 8 nucleotides matching TRBD2. The junction had 12 bases not matched to a gene; V was cut back by 5 bases and J by 4 bases. Per the germline V gene, CDR1 is GTSNPN and CDR2 is SVGIG (reference sequence). The length of the CDR3 is 16 residues. The CDR3 sequence is CAWGRKREPGTGELFF. The CDR3 DNA is TGTGCCTGGGGGAGGAAGCGGGAGCCGGGCACCGGGGAGCTGTTTTTT. The full variable domain, completed using reference TRBV30 and TRBJ2-2, is SQTIHQWPATLVQPVGSPLSLECTVEGTSNPNLYWYRQAAGRGLQLLFYSVGIGQISSEVPQNLSASRPQDRQFILSSKKLLLSDSGFYLCAWGRKREPGTGELFFGEGSRLTVL.

This clonotype was seen only a few times. The chain links TRBV11-2 to TRBJ2-5; 7 bases agree with TRBD1. There are 13 residues in the CDR3. Germline V CDR1 and CDR2: SGHAT, FQNNGV. V gave up 5 bases and J gave up 5 bases; unmatched junction bases: 5. CDR3 amino acids: CASSVDREETQYF. The CDR3 region has the DNA TGTGCCAGCAGCGTCGACAGGGAGGAGACCCAGTACTTC.

This clonotype was counted at least ten times. V is TRBV6-5 and J is TRBJ1-2; no clear D gene. Trimming took 0 bases from V and 3 from J, leaving 8 bases between them. Germline assignment: CDR1 MNHEY and CDR2 SVGAGI. CDR3 length equals 14 residues. CDR3 DNA: TGTGCCAGCAGTTACTCGCGAAGGGACTATGGCTACACCTTC. Protein product: CASSYSRRDYGYTF.

In its sample, this clonotype was seen many times. The V call is TRBV18, the J call TRBJ1-2; TRBD1 matches at 8 bases. The CDR3 runs to 13 residues. V dropped 6 bases and J dropped 5; count of bases not matched to a gene: 5. Germline V lookup: CDR1 KGHSH, CDR2 LQKENI. Here the CDR3 DNA reads TGTGCCAGCTCCCAGGGACAGGATTATGGCTACACCTTC. Translation gives CASSQGQDYGYTF. The full variable domain, its missing parts supplied by reference TRBV18 and TRBJ1-2, is NAGVMQNPRHLVRRRGQEARLRCSPMKGHSHVYWYRQLPEEGLKFMVYLQKENIIDESGMPKERFSAEFPKEGPSILRIQQVVRGDSAAYFCASSQGQDYGYTFGSGTRLTVV.

The chain links TRBV12-3 or TRBV12-4 to TRBJ2-1; D unclear. The CDR3 covers 11 residues. The V and J ends lost 1 base and 10 bases respectively, with 5 bases between them. The CDR3 DNA reads as TGTGCCAGCAGTTTAGGGGTGGAGCAGTTCTTC. It is translated as CASSLGVEQFF.

The chain links TRBV29-1 to TRBJ2-5; D is perhaps TRBD1 (6 bases). Between the trimmed V and J ends, which lost 7 bases and 5 bases, there was a span of 8 bases. CDR1 SQVTM and CDR2 ANQGSEA come from the germline V gene. The CDR3 covers 10 residues. CDR3 nucleotide sequence: TGCAGCGCTGGGGGCGAGACCCAGTACTTC. Its protein product is CSAGGETQYF.

This clonotype has a handful of counts. The J gene is TRBJ2-1, the V gene TRBV19, with 9 bases fitting TRBD1. Germline-derived CDR1 and CDR2 are LNHDA and SQIVND (reference sequence). CDR3 size: 14 residues. V dropped 3 bases and J dropped 5; count of bases not matched to a gene: 2. As DNA, the CDR3 is TGTGCCAGTAGTATGGGACAGGGTAACAATGAGCAGTTCTTC. Encoded protein: CASSMGQGNNEQFF.

The chain joins TRBV28 to TRBJ2-7; no reliable D call. The germline V and J ends were trimmed by 5 bases and 5 bases, with 10 bases remaining between them. Per the germline V gene, CDR1 is MDHEN and CDR2 is SYDVKM. This CDR3 is built from 12 residues. The CDR3 coding sequence is TGTGCCAGCAGTGCTAATTTCAACGAGCAGTACTTC. This encodes CASSANFNEQYF.

This clonotype was picked up a small number of times. The chain links TRBV7-2 to TRBJ2-5, with 7 positions matching TRBD1. V lost 0 bases, J lost 6 bases, and 13 bases stayed unmatched. Germline V gene lookup returns CDR1 SGHTA and CDR2 FQGNSA. The CDR3 loop spans 17 amino acids. CDR3 amino acids: CASSLALATGYLQTQYF. For the CDR3, the DNA is TGTGCCAGCAGCTTAGCGCTTGCGACAGGGTACCTTCAGACCCAGTACTTC.

The chain recombines TRBV4-2 with TRBJ1-3; D not certain. Looked up from germline, CDR1 is LGHNA and CDR2 is YNFKEQ. The CDR3 runs to 16 residues. V was cut by 0 bases and J by 1 base, with 10 bases left in between. CDR3 sequence: CASSQEDGRSGNTIYF. The CDR3 nucleotides read TGTGCCAGCAGCCAAGAGGACGGACGGTCTGGAAACACCATATATTTT.

In this sample, this clonotype turned up a few times. V and J are TRBV5-1 and TRBJ2-4; 9 positions agree with TRBD1. From germline, CDR1 is SGHRS and CDR2 YFSETQ. V dropped 5 bases and J dropped 5; count of bases not matched to a gene: 14. The CDR3 runs 17 residues. In nucleotides, the CDR3 is TGCGCCAGCAGGAAGGGGACAGGGATGCGGCCTGAAAACATTCAGTACTTC. Its translation is CASRKGTGMRPENIQYF.